This TCR beta chain was documented in a study of early T cells in non-severe SARS-CoV-2 infection. Germline-derived CDR1 and CDR2 are LGHNA and YNFKEQ. CDR3 size: 15 residues. With 2 bases removed from V and 7 bases from J, the gap between germline ends came to 14 bases. TCRdb redid the calling of the 5' RACE reads with MiXCR, one entry per CDR3 protein. The sample holds 55,000 to 80,000 distinct CDR3 sequences, around 12% seen once. This clonotype was sampled from an adult who was a healthcare worker with PCR-confirmed SARS-CoV-2 infection or an uninfected control (not recorded which). The gene calls are TRBV4-2 and TRBJ1-4, with a possible D match to TRBD1 (5 bases). Source: whole blood, taken at baseline. CDR3 coding DNA: TGTGCCAGCAGCCAACAACTTACAGGTGGTGAAAAACTGTTTTTT. Its protein is CASSQQLTGGEKLFF.